This T cell receptor (beta chain) was sequenced during a study of T cell repertoires in aging, cancer and after chemotherapy. In the study overall: Donors were grouped into six age bands spanning 30 or younger through 70 or older. Patients with chronic lymphocytic leukemia were sampled before and after fludarabine- or bendamustine-based chemotherapy.

Multiplex touch-down PCR with TRB-A/B primers amplified rearranged V-D-J TRB sequences. TCRdb re-called the multiplex PCR reads through MiXCR, storing one row per CDR3 protein. The table shows 9,000 or so distinct CDR3 sequences, with about a quarter occurring only once. In its sample, this clonotype is medium-sized. Its antigen is currently unknown. Peripheral blood genomic DNA, not sorted cells or RNA, was the template. Study results and limitations: Across the chemotherapy interval, each cancer cohort showed higher median generation probability, suggesting thymic rebound. In healthy donors, age-related TCR diversity loss mainly reflected lost richness.

This receptor was identified in a human donor with a blood cancer. The donor label of this sample is uncertain. Source material: blood.

CDR3 coding DNA: TGCAGCGTTGGCCAACTAGCGGGAGCAGGCACCGGGGAGCTGTTTTTT. Amino acid sequence: CSVGQLAGAGTGELFF. The V gene is TRBV29-1, the J gene TRBJ2-2, with 11 bases fitting TRBD2. CDR3 size: 16 residues. From germline, CDR1 is SQVTM and CDR2 ANQGSEA. The trim removed 4 bases at V and 4 bases at J, leaving 8 bases unmatched.